This T cell receptor (beta chain) came from a study of T cell repertoires in cytomegalovirus infection. Overall study context: Indications came from public TCR beta signatures; they pointed to CMV infection and to a matching HLA type.

Overall study findings and caveats: The cumulative frequency of public TCR beta families distinguished individuals who carried CMV together with the relevant HLA. There were HLA-C-restricted CMV-specific TCR beta clonotypes dominating the ex vivo response.

TCRdb analysed the reads with MiXCR anew, one entry per CDR3 protein. Here the sample spans approximately 81,000 distinct CDR3 sequences, roughly 25% being singletons. The CDR3 runs 14 residues. CDR1 SGHDN and CDR2 FVKESK come from the germline V gene. V was shortened by 4 bases and J by 0 bases, with 9 bases between the two germline ends. There are a few counts of this clonotype. Antigen specificity is unknown. The V gene is TRBV14, the J gene TRBJ1-1; possible D gene TRBD1, 5 bases. The receptor's source is a human donor in good health (CMV status not recorded). Some clones in this sample may be carry-over from other donors' samples. Sequencing used CD8+ T cells from cultured PBMCs, obtained from culture after CMV antigen stimulation. CDR3 amino acids: CASSRRGVNTEAFF. The CDR3 coding sequence is TGTGCCAGCAGCCGGCGAGGGGTGAACACTGAAGCTTTCTTT.